Presented here are 21 T cell receptor beta chains from one specimen sequenced in a study of breast tumors, draining lymph nodes, adjacent tissues. TCRdb re-called the multiplex PCR reads through MiXCR, storing one row per CDR3 protein. The table shows 150,000 to 200,000 distinct CDR3 sequences, with 30% to 35% occurring only once. Samples came from axillary lymph nodes draining the breast cancer. Sequenced input: axillary lymph node tissue. Source of these receptors: a female donor with breast cancer. Some clones in this sample may be carry-over from other donors' samples.

Note on this clonotype: This may stem from a read error, because a much larger clone lies one nucleotide away. This chain connects TRBV6-1 to TRBJ1-4; TRBD1 is a possible D gene (5 bases). This CDR3 has 16 amino acids. Trimming took 6 bases from V and 8 from J, leaving 22 bases between them. Germline V gene lookup returns CDR1 MNHNS and CDR2 SASEGT. CDR3 amino acids: CASRPGTPLEREKLFF. CDR3 nucleotide sequence: TGTGCCAGCAGACCCGGGACCCCCCTGGAGAGGGAAAAACTGTTTTTT.

This clonotype was seen a few times. A much larger clone is a single base away; this may be a read error. The chain links TRBV4-2 to TRBJ2-1; no firm D call. Germline V gene sequence: CDR1 LGHNA, CDR2 YNFKEQ. CDR3 length: 14 residues. The CDR3 is CASSQSLGLVERFF. As DNA, the CDR3 is TGTGCCAGCAGCCAAAGCTTGGGTCTTGTTGAGCGGTTCTTC.

This chain connects TRBV20-1 to TRBJ1-2, with a possible D match to TRBD1 (6 bases). There are 14 residues in the CDR3. The V and J ends lost 1 base and 8 bases respectively, with 17 bases between them. Germline CDR1 and CDR2: DFQATT and SNEGSKA (reference sequence). The CDR3 protein is CSARGSGQGYGYTF. The DNA for the CDR3 is TGCAGTGCTAGAGGGTCGGGTCAGGGGTACGGCTACACCTTC.

Many counts were recorded for this clonotype. The rearrangement links TRBV4-2 to TRBJ2-1, with D possibly matching TRBD2 (6 bases). Germline CDR1 LGHNA, CDR2 YNFKEQ. Trimming removed 0 bases at V and 4 bases at J, with 16 bases between. This CDR3 has 17 residues. The chain's CDR3 is CASSQDVARELYNEQFF. Here the CDR3 DNA reads TGTGCCAGCAGCCAAGACGTCGCGCGGGAACTATACAATGAGCAGTTCTTC.

J is TRBJ1-1 and V is TRBV9; 7 nucleotides match TRBD1. The CDR3 sequence is 15 residues long. Germline V lookup: CDR1 SGDLS, CDR2 YYNGEE. V gave up 0 bases and J gave up 3 bases; unmatched junction bases: 5. CDR3 DNA sequence: TGTGCCAGCAGCGTAGGGCCCCAGGGGGACACTGAAGCTTTCTTT. Amino acids: CASSVGPQGDTEAFF.

This clonotype was seen a handful of times. A much more abundant neighbour one base away suggests this may be a read error. V usage is TRBV7-9 and J usage is TRBJ2-5; tentatively, D is TRBD2 (6 bases). The germline CDR1 and CDR2 sequences are SEHNR and FQNEAQ (reference sequence). CDR3 length: 15 residues. The CDR3 DNA follows: TGTGCCAGCAGCCTTACTACCCAACGTCGGGAGACCCAGCACTTC. Its translation is CASSLTTQRRETQHF.

A few counts support this clonotype. The chain couples TRBV7-9 to TRBJ2-2; possible D gene TRBD2, 5 bases. Germline CDR1 reads SEHNR; CDR2 reads FQNEAQ (reference sequence). This CDR3 is 19 amino acids long. V lost 6 bases to trimming and J lost 3 bases, with 26 bases between them. CDR3 amino acids: CASSHLLYLGKRDTGELFF. The CDR3 DNA follows: TGTGCCAGCAGTCACCTTCTTTATCTGGGGAAGAGGGACACCGGGGAGCTGTTTTTT.

Many counts were recorded for this clonotype. The chain joins TRBV7-2 to TRBJ2-4; 10 bases are a match to TRBD2. Germline V gene lookup returns CDR1 SGHTA and CDR2 FQGNSA. With 6 bases clipped from V and 9 bases from J, the junction kept 8 bases outside the gene matches. The CDR3 is 14 amino acids. The CDR3 loop reads CASRPSGGGGIQYF. Here the CDR3 DNA reads TGTGCCAGCAGACCTAGCGGGGGAGGGGGCATTCAGTACTTC.

The rearrangement joins TRBV12-3 or TRBV12-4 to TRBJ1-1; 7 nucleotides align to TRBD1. CDR3 length: 14 residues. The J segment lost 4 bases and the V segment lost 2 bases, leaving 4 bases of the junction unmatched. CDR3 nucleotides: TGTGCCAGCAGTTTAACCAGGGGGGCCACTGAAGCTTTCTTT. Its protein is CASSLTRGATEAFF.

Ten or more counts support this clonotype. The V and J genes are TRBV9 and TRBJ2-1, with D possibly matching TRBD2 (6 bases). Germline values: CDR1 SGDLS, CDR2 YYNGEE. This CDR3 region has 12 residues. V was pared by 0 bases and J by 9 bases, with 7 bases between. CDR3 amino acids: CASSVVGGEQFF. CDR3 DNA: TGTGCCAGCAGCGTAGTGGGGGGTGAGCAGTTCTTC.

To note about this clonotype: A much larger clone lies a single base off, so this may be a read error. The genes are TRBV7-2 and TRBJ2-3; D gene ambiguous. The DNA matches TRBJ1-5 better at its end, which makes the J call doubtful. Germline V gene sequence: CDR1 SGHTA, CDR2 FQGNSA. The CDR3 loop spans 15 amino acids. The CDR3: CASSRNSGSTDTQHF. In DNA, the CDR3 is TGTGCCAGCAGCCGGAATAGCGGGAGCACAGATACGCAGCATTTT.

This clonotype was found many times. A much more abundant neighbour one base away suggests this may be a read error. The chain uses TRBV5-6 and TRBJ2-7, with D unclear. The CDR3 runs 11 residues. Deletions cut 2 bases from V and 9 bases from J, with 9 bases between. Per germline, CDR1 SGHDT and CDR2 YYEEEE. The CDR3 DNA reads as TGTGCCAGCAGCTTTGACAACGCGCAGTACTTC. Its translation is CASSFDNAQYF.

This clonotype was recorded at least ten times. V and J are TRBV12-5 and TRBJ1-5; 8 bases agree with TRBD1. The CDR3 consists of 15 residues. CDR1 and CDR2 from the germline V gene are LGHNT and FRNRAP. The junction had 6 bases not matched to a gene; V was cut back by 4 bases and J by 4 bases. The CDR3 DNA sequence: TGTGCTAGTGGTTCCACGACAGGGGAAAATCAGCCCCAGCATTTT. This translates into CASGSTTGENQPQHF.

The chain couples TRBV20-1 to TRBJ2-4, with D tentatively TRBD1 (7 bases). In germline, CDR1 is DFQATT, CDR2 SNEGSKA (reference sequence). The CDR3 runs to 21 residues. Trimming stripped 4 bases from V and 0 bases from J, with 31 bases between. CDR3 in amino acids: CSAKGIRGTAVLVGAKNIQYF. CDR3 sequence (DNA): TGCAGTGCTAAAGGAATTCGGGGGACAGCGGTCCTCGTGGGAGCCAAAAACATTCAGTACTTC.

The chain joins TRBV20-1 to TRBJ2-3, with a weak D call TRBD2 (6 bases). This CDR3 has 14 residues. V was cut by 4 bases and J by 2 bases, with 13 bases left in between. The V gene's germline CDR1 is DFQATT and CDR2 SNEGSKA (reference sequence). CDR3 region: CSATGRGNTDTQYF. CDR3 nucleotides: TGCAGTGCTACTGGACGCGGGAACACAGATACGCAGTATTTT.

With respect to this clonotype: One end of the junction fails to match germline, which may point to a read error. The chain is built from TRBV6-5 and TRBJ1-4; D remains ambiguous. This CDR3 is 12 amino acids long. CDR1 and CDR2 from the germline V gene are MNHEY and SVGAGI. CDR3 amino acids: CASWRYGEKLSF. The CDR3 DNA reads TGTGCCAGCTGGCGCTACGGTGAAAAACTGTCTTTT.

This clonotype was picked up many times. V is TRBV7-6 and J is TRBJ2-7; 9 bases are a match to TRBD1. CDR1 SGHVS and CDR2 FNYEAQ come from the germline V gene. V lost 5 bases to trimming and J lost 2 bases; unmatched junction nucleotides: 7. CDR3 length equals 15 residues. This chain's CDR3 is CASSPGTGIPYEQYF. The CDR3 DNA is TGTGCCAGCAGCCCCGGGACAGGGATACCCTACGAGCAGTACTTC.

This clonotype was recorded at least ten times. J is TRBJ2-6 and V is TRBV5-8; D call uncertain. The CDR3 sequence is 16 residues long. From germline, CDR1 is SGHTS and CDR2 YDEGEE. V lost 2 bases, J lost 1 base, and 10 bases lay in between. For the CDR3, the DNA is TGTGCCAGCAGCTTAGTCGGGTATTCTGGGGCCAACGTCCTGACTTTC. This gives the protein CASSLVGYSGANVLTF.

This clonotype was picked up many times. V usage is TRBV29-1 and J usage is TRBJ2-1; D gene unclear. Trimming took 5 bases from V and 4 from J, leaving 6 bases between them. The CDR3 loop spans 11 amino acids. The germline gives CDR1 SQVTM, CDR2 ANQGSEA. As DNA, the CDR3 is TGCAGCGTTATCGGTTACAATGAGCAGTTCTTC. Translated: CSVIGYNEQFF.

The V gene is TRBV13, the J gene TRBJ2-7, with 7 nucleotides matching TRBD1. Trimming cost V 0 bases and J 6 bases; bases outside gene matches: 5. The germline V gene encodes CDR1 PRHDT and CDR2 FYEKMQ (reference sequence). The CDR3 is 14 residues long. CDR3 DNA sequence: TGTGCCAGCAGCTTAGGGCAGGGGGTCGGCGAGCAGTACTTC. Amino acid sequence: CASSLGQGVGEQYF.

This chain uses TRBV4-1 with TRBJ1-3; D not resolved. The CDR3 runs to 15 residues. V lost 4 bases to trimming and J lost 4 bases, with 14 bases between them. CDR1 and CDR2 (germline): MGHRA, YSYEKL. The CDR3 sequence is CASSPTYISGNTIYF. In DNA, the CDR3 is TGCGCCAGCAGCCCCACTTACATATCCGGAAACACCATATATTTT.